The text below deals with one T cell receptor (beta chain). One entry per CDR3 protein, called by TCRdb with MiXCR from the 5' RACE reads. The data contain over 500,000 distinct CDR3 sequences, 22% of them seen just once; the ten biggest clones take up 0.91%. V was trimmed by 1 base and J by 10 bases, leaving 16 bases between them. Germline assignment: CDR1 GTSNPN and CDR2 SVGIG (reference sequence). The CDR3 loop spans 14 amino acids. This specimen comes from a study of identical twins. These records were also assigned to another study, of T cells expressing NK-cell markers. This second study notes: Sorting of alpha-beta TCR T cells alone was achieved in several experiments with an anti-gamma-delta TCR antibody. The contribution of dominant NKG2C+ clonotypes to CD8+ T cells in more than five donors was about 1.0-8%.

Sequenced input: CD4+ T cells sorted from blood. The chain combines TRBV30 with TRBJ1-4; maybe TRBD1 (6 bases). This clonotype was sampled from a woman between 18 and 29 years old in good health. CDR3 DNA sequence: TGTGCCTGGAGTGAAGGGGGTTTCCGGCCAAAACTGTTTTTT. Its translation is CAWSEGGFRPKLFF.